This record looks at one T cell receptor beta chain sequence and its context. What it recognizes is unknown. The germline V gene has CDR1 SGHDT and CDR2 YYEEEE. The CDR3 runs 16 residues. The V end was cut by 1 base, the J end by 0 bases, with 11 bases between. The data were taken from a study of follicular helper T cells after annual influenza vaccination. Stated time point: 2015-2016 season, 7 days after influenza vaccination. Study-wide findings and caveats: Day 7 ICOS+CD38+ clones later appeared mostly in ICOS-CD38- cTfh.

Produced via immunoSEQ multiplex PCR; TCRdb's table is partial and in-frame only. This table holds over 8,000 clones, about 82% found once. This receptor was obtained from an adult who received the influenza vaccine. Material: CXCR5+ CD38- circulating T follicular helper cells from blood, obtained 7 days after influenza vaccination. Subset denoted: circulating Tfh, non-naive CD4+CXCR5+PD-1+ (ICOS+CD38+ or ICOS-CD38-). V usage is TRBV5-6 and J usage is TRBJ1-3; D perhaps matches TRBD1 (6 bases). CDR3 in amino acids: CASSLKRGGSGNTIYF. DNA for the CDR3: TGTGCCAGCAGCTTGAAAAGGGGGGGCTCTGGAAACACCATATATTTT.